Listed below are T cell receptor beta chains from one sample, sequenced in a study of blood T cell repertoires in COVID-19. The data were produced by immunoSEQ multiplex PCR, yet TCRdb's version contains in-frame clones alone and is incomplete. The repertoire holds roughly 520,000 clones, with 88% as singletons. Input material: PBMCs or T cells enriched from blood (not recorded which). These receptors came from a woman aged 40-49 years who had recovered from COVID-19. CDR3s include the opening cysteine and the closing phenylalanine or tryptophan. The order of the fields is V gene, J gene, D gene, CDR3 length, CDR3 DNA, CDR3 protein. D genes are given only for firm matches.

V gene: TRBV2
J gene: TRBJ1-4
D gene: -
CDR3 length: 14
CDR3 DNA: TGTGCCAGCAGCCTGCAGTATGTTAATGAAAAACTGTTTTTT
CDR3 protein: CASSLQYVNEKLFF

V gene: TRBV11-3
J gene: TRBJ1-5
D gene: TRBD1
CDR3 length: 14
CDR3 DNA: TGTGCCAGCAGCCGAACAGGGGGCGAGGAGCCCCAGCATTTT
CDR3 protein: CASSRTGGEEPQHF

V gene: TRBV12-3/TRBV12-4
J gene: TRBJ2-2
D gene: -
CDR3 length: 13
CDR3 DNA: TGTGCCAGCAGTTTGTCTTCCACCGGGGAGCTGTTTTTT
CDR3 protein: CASSLSSTGELFF

V gene: TRBV9
J gene: TRBJ2-3
D gene: TRBD2
CDR3 length: 16
CDR3 DNA: TGTGCCAGCAGCCCGGGACTAGCGGGAGTCGGGGATACGCAGTATTTT
CDR3 protein: CASSPGLAGVGDTQYF

V gene: TRBV10-3
J gene: TRBJ2-5
D gene: TRBD2
CDR3 length: 19
CDR3 DNA: TGTGCCATCAGTGAGTCAGTTTTGATAAGCGGGGCTACCCAAGAGACCCAGTACTTC
CDR3 protein: CAISESVLISGATQETQYF

V gene: TRBV6-5
J gene: TRBJ1-3
D gene: -
CDR3 length: 16
CDR3 DNA: TGTGCCAGCAGTTACCGACAGCCGAGCTCTGGAAACACCATATATTTT
CDR3 protein: CASSYRQPSSGNTIYF

V gene: TRBV11-3
J gene: TRBJ1-1
D gene: -
CDR3 length: 15
CDR3 DNA: TGTGCCAGCAGCTTAGCCCCCCTCAGAAGCACTGAAGCTTTCTTT
CDR3 protein: CASSLAPLRSTEAFF

V gene: TRBV4-3
J gene: TRBJ1-2
D gene: -
CDR3 length: 14
CDR3 DNA: TGCGCCAGCAGCGCTGAACAGGGTACAGGGGGCTACACCTTC
CDR3 protein: CASSAEQGTGGYTF

V gene: TRBV11-2
J gene: TRBJ2-7
D gene: -
CDR3 length: 14
CDR3 DNA: TGTGCCAGCAGCTTCGGGACTCCCGGATACGAGCAGTACTTC
CDR3 protein: CASSFGTPGYEQYF

V gene: TRBV7-9
J gene: TRBJ2-7
D gene: -
CDR3 length: 14
CDR3 DNA: TGTGCCAGCAGCTTATCCGGGGAGTCCTACGAGCAGTACTTC
CDR3 protein: CASSLSGESYEQYF

V gene: TRBV7-9
J gene: TRBJ2-1
D gene: TRBD2
CDR3 length: 19
CDR3 DNA: TGTGCCAGCAGCCCGGCGGGGGGCGTTAGCGGGAGCTCCTACAATGAGCAGTTCTTC
CDR3 protein: CASSPAGGVSGSSYNEQFF

V gene: TRBV25-1
J gene: TRBJ2-1
D gene: -
CDR3 length: 13
CDR3 DNA: TGTGCCAGCAGTGAGGCAGGGGTGGATGAGCAGTTCTTC
CDR3 protein: CASSEAGVDEQFF

V gene: TRBV5-8
J gene: TRBJ1-5
D gene: -
CDR3 length: 15
CDR3 DNA: TGTGCCAGCAGCCGAGACAGTTATAGCAATCAGCCCCAGCATTTT
CDR3 protein: CASSRDSYSNQPQHF

V gene: TRBV3-1/TRBV3-2
J gene: TRBJ2-2
D gene: -
CDR3 length: 18
CDR3 DNA: TGTGCCAGCAGCCTAGGGATCACAGGGACGGAGAACACCGGGGAGCTGTTTTTT
CDR3 protein: CASSLGITGTENTGELFF

V gene: TRBV2
J gene: TRBJ1-1
D gene: -
CDR3 length: 13
CDR3 DNA: TGTGCCAGCAGTGAAGGTTCTGGCACAGAAGCTTTCTTT
CDR3 protein: CASSEGSGTEAFF

V gene: TRBV15
J gene: TRBJ1-5
D gene: -
CDR3 length: 14
CDR3 DNA: TGTGCCACCAGCAGAGCAGGGATCAATCAGCCCCAGCATTTT
CDR3 protein: CATSRAGINQPQHF

V gene: TRBV27
J gene: TRBJ1-4
D gene: -
CDR3 length: 17
CDR3 DNA: TGTGCCAGCAGTTTACGACAGCCGCGGGGGACTAATGAAAAACTGTTTTTT
CDR3 protein: CASSLRQPRGTNEKLFF